The 15 T cell receptor beta chains reported below all come from one sample, sequenced in a study of T-cell reconstitution after alpha-beta-depleted transplantation in children. Library preparation (for TCRbeta) was performed with unique molecular identifiers. TCRdb passed the PCR reads through MiXCR, listing each CDR3 protein once. The sample lists around 50,000 distinct CDR3 sequences; roughly 52% were seen once. Sequencing was performed on peripheral blood, taken before TCRalphabeta/CD19-depleted stem cell transplant. The receptors shown here come from a boy in the first two years of life with SCID, due to receive a stem cell transplant.

This clonotype has only a few counts. The chain combines TRBV4-3 with TRBJ2-3, with a tentative D call TRBD2 (7 bases). CDR1 and CDR2 (germline): LGHNA, YSLEER. V lost 0 bases and J 0 bases, leaving 22 bases between the germline ends. This CDR3 has 20 amino acids. This chain's CDR3 is CASSQETGNQAGASTDTQYF. In DNA form, the CDR3 reads TGCGCCAGCAGCCAAGAAACTGGGAACCAGGCGGGGGCTAGCACAGATACGCAGTATTTT.

The gene calls are TRBV27 and TRBJ1-2; D is perhaps TRBD1 (6 bases). Germline V gene sequence: CDR1 MNHEY, CDR2 SMNVEV (reference sequence). Trimming stripped 0 bases from V and 4 bases from J, with 12 bases between. This CDR3 contains 15 residues. The CDR3 nucleotides are TGTGCCAGCAGTTTATCGTCCGGGACACTCTATGGCTACACCTTC. This sequence encodes CASSLSSGTLYGYTF.

Remarks on this clonotype: At one end, the junction sequence differs from germline, possibly due to a read error. The gene calls are TRBV20-1 and TRBJ2-7, with D tentatively TRBD2 (7 bases). Germline V CDR1 and CDR2: DFQATT, SNEGSKA (reference sequence). The CDR3 has 16 amino acids. CDR3 region: CCARKGVRGASYEQYF. The CDR3, as DNA: TGCTGTGCTAGAAAGGGGGTCCGGGGGGCCTCCTACGAGCAGTACTTC.

This clonotype was observed a handful of times. J is TRBJ2-1 and V is TRBV12-3 or TRBV12-4; tentative D call: TRBD2 (6 bases). The V end was cut by 3 bases, the J end by 4 bases, with 7 bases between. The CDR3 extends over 13 amino acids. The CDR3 bases are TGTGCCAGCAGTTTTGGGGGGTACAATGAGCAGTTCTTC. Translation gives CASSFGGYNEQFF.

This clonotype was observed a handful of times. This chain links TRBV21-1 with TRBJ1-5; the D segment call TRBD1 is taken from the table without a DNA check. TRBV21-1 is a listed pseudogene. CDR3 length equals 17 residues. The CDR3 spells CASRSTGQGASNQPQHF. CDR3 coding DNA: TGTGCCAGCAGATCAACGGGACAGGGGGCTTCCAATCAGCCCCAGCATTTT.

The genes are TRBV5-6 and TRBJ1-3; D may be TRBD1 (5 bases). The CDR3 is 20 residues long. The ends were cut back, 0 bases at V and 2 bases at J, with 24 bases in the middle. Germline assignment: CDR1 SGHDT and CDR2 YYEEEE. The CDR3 coding sequence is TGTGCCAGCAGCTTGGAACGGGGACTGCCTCTCTGGGCCCCTGGAAACACCATATATTTT. As protein: CASSLERGLPLWAPGNTIYF.

This clonotype was observed many times. The chain is built from TRBV7-2 and TRBJ2-1, with D unclear. CDR1 is SGHTA, CDR2 FQGNSA, per germline. The CDR3 extends over 16 amino acids. Trimming shortened V by 0 bases and J by 0 bases, and 9 bases separated the two germline ends. As DNA, the CDR3 is TGTGCCAGCAGCTTAGCGACACGAGTCTCCTACAATGAGCAGTTCTTC. Translation: CASSLATRVSYNEQFF.

This chain connects TRBV6-5 to TRBJ1-4; the D gene is possibly TRBD1 (6 bases). This CDR3 contains 13 residues. V lost 5 bases, J lost 5 bases, and 9 bases lay in between. CDR1 MNHEY and CDR2 SVGAGI come from the germline V gene. The CDR3 bases are TGTGCCAGCAGTGGTACAGGGAATGAAAAACTGTTTTTT. Its translation is CASSGTGNEKLFF.

The chain couples TRBV20-1 to TRBJ2-1, with D uncertain. Per germline, CDR1 DFQATT and CDR2 SNEGSKA (reference sequence). The CDR3 consists of 12 residues. The V end lost 6 bases, the J end lost 9 bases, and 15 bases lay between the germline ends. The CDR3 spells CSAHDLSREQFF. For the CDR3, the DNA is TGCAGTGCCCATGACTTAAGCCGTGAGCAGTTCTTC.

The V gene is TRBV6-1, the J gene TRBJ2-2; TRBD2 agrees at 9 bases. There are 16 residues in the CDR3. V gave up 7 bases and J gave up 6 bases; unmatched junction bases: 12. Germline CDR1 and CDR2: MNHNS and SASEGT. In DNA form, the CDR3 reads TGTGCCAGCACCCTATACGGGGCTAGCGGGGCCGGGGAGCTGTTTTTT. Its protein is CASTLYGASGAGELFF.

V is TRBV7-9 and J is TRBJ2-5; 7 bases map to TRBD1. Losses at the gene ends were 5 bases for V and 2 bases for J; bases not matched to a gene: 14. The length of the CDR3 is 17 residues. Looked up from germline, CDR1 is SEHNR and CDR2 is FQNEAQ (reference sequence). CDR3 in amino acids: CASSGTTTQGWQETQYF. The CDR3 DNA sequence: TGTGCCAGCAGCGGAACTACGACACAGGGGTGGCAAGAGACCCAGTACTTC.

The V call is TRBV4-3, the J call TRBJ1-3, with D perhaps TRBD1 (5 bases). Germline V lookup: CDR1 LGHNA, CDR2 YSLEER. CDR3 size: 20 residues. V was shortened by 0 bases and J by 0 bases, with 21 bases between the two germline ends. CDR3 amino acids: CASSQEPPGRRFGSGNTIYF. CDR3 DNA sequence: TGCGCCAGCAGCCAAGAGCCTCCGGGACGACGGTTCGGCTCTGGAAACACCATATATTTT.

The V and J genes are TRBV29-1 and TRBJ1-1; D is undetermined. Germline CDR1 SQVTM, CDR2 ANQGSEA. The CDR3 spans 11 residues. V lost 7 bases to trimming and J lost 10 bases, with 16 bases between them. CDR3 coding DNA: TGCAGCGCCTTAGGGCAGGAGGGAGCTTTCTTT. It codes for CSALGQEGAFF.

This clonotype showed up just a few times. This chain connects TRBV20-1 to TRBJ2-5, with 13 positions matching TRBD2. Germline values: CDR1 DFQATT, CDR2 SNEGSKA (reference sequence). The CDR3 has 16 residues. With 2 bases clipped from V and 4 bases from J, the junction kept 7 bases outside the gene matches. In DNA, the CDR3 is TGCAGTGCTAGAAGACTAGCGGGGGGTGAGGCAGAGACCCAGTACTTC. Translation: CSARRLAGGEAETQYF.

This clonotype showed up just a few times. The CDR3 is CSVWDRGASYEQYF. Written as DNA, the CDR3 is TGCAGCGTTTGGGACAGGGGCGCCTCATACGAGCAGTACTTC. V is TRBV29-1 and J is TRBJ2-7; 10 bases are shared with TRBD1. J was trimmed by 4 bases and V by 5 bases; bases with no gene match: 8. The CDR3 loop spans 14 amino acids. The germline gives CDR1 SQVTM, CDR2 ANQGSEA.